Listed here are 24 T cell receptor beta chains from one sample, sequenced in a study of circulating CD8 cells and anti-PD-1 response in melanoma (dated by TCRdb to about 2020). The sequencing machine was a NextSeq 500. Starting from 15 ng of total RNA, TCR libraries were made with the QIAseq Immune Repertoire RNA Library Kit, Human TCR Panel. TCRdb trimmed public reads at Q25 via fastp, called clones via MiXCR and kept in-frame beta chains. Each CDR3 protein appears once, grouped with its most common genes and DNA. The sample has roughly 1,700 distinct CDR3 sequences on record, about 6.3% of them singletons. The ten most abundant clones make up less than 10% of the sample. Using a BD FACSAria II cell sorter, four subsets defined by PD-1 and/or TIGIT were sorted from live CD3+CD8+TCRalphabeta+ cells. Sequenced here: CD8+ T cells from PBMCs, sampled at baseline or after one month of anti-PD-1 therapy (not recorded which). The receptors derive from a human donor with melanoma.

In regard to this clonotype: A much larger clonotype is one base distant, so this may be a read error. V is TRBV5-6 and J is TRBJ2-5, with D hard to call. The CDR3 totals 11 residues. Germline lookup yields CDR1 SGHDT and CDR2 YYEEEE. Trimming took 1 base from V and 7 from J, leaving 5 bases between them. CDR3 bases: TGTGCCAGCAGCTTGCGACGGACCCAGTACTTC. This codes for CASSLRRTQYF. Drawing the rest from reference TRBV5-6 and TRBJ2-5, the complete variable domain is DAGVTQSPTHLIKTRGQQVTLRCSPKSGHDTVSWYQQALGQGPQFIFQYYEEEERQRGNFPDRFSGHQFPNYSSELNVNALLLGDSALYLCASSLRRTQYFGPGTRLLVL.

This clonotype came up a few times. A read error is possible here, since a much larger clone lies one base away. The J gene is TRBJ2-7, the V gene TRBV2, with D tentatively TRBD2 (6 bases). The CDR3 has 15 residues. Germline CDR1 reads SNHLY; CDR2 reads FYNNEI. The CDR3 spells CACSEGDSQTYEQYF. CDR3 bases: TGTGCCTGCAGTGAAGGGGACTCCCAAACCTACGAGCAGTACTTC.

In its sample, this clonotype ranks as medium-sized. The chain employs TRBV28 and TRBJ2-1, with D tentatively TRBD2 (6 bases). V lost 3 bases to trimming and J lost 10 bases, with 19 bases between them. The CDR3 runs to 15 residues. Germline-derived CDR1 and CDR2 are MDHEN and SYDVKM. The DNA of the CDR3 is TGTGCCAGCAGTTTGGGGGTCTCCTCAGGGAGGGAGCAGTTCTTC. This gives the protein CASSLGVSSGREQFF.

Concerning this clonotype: This may stem from a read error, because a much larger clone lies one nucleotide away. This chain links TRBV28 with TRBJ2-1, with 7 positions matching TRBD2. V dropped 6 bases and J dropped 6; count of bases not matched to a gene: 11. Germline V gene data show CDR1 as MDHEN and CDR2 as SYDVKM. The CDR3 has 15 residues. CDR3 nucleotide sequence: TGTGCCAGCAGCCCTTTGGGGGGGGTCTGCAATGAGCAGTTCTTC. Encoded protein: CASSPLGGVCNEQFF.

By proportion, this clonotype is medium-sized. This chain links TRBV27 with TRBJ2-2; a weak D match, TRBD1 (6 bases). Trimming shortened V by 3 bases and J by 2 bases, and 10 bases separated the two germline ends. The CDR3 covers 15 residues. The germline V gene has CDR1 MNHEY and CDR2 SMNVEV (reference sequence). The CDR3 is CASSFRQDNTGELFF. CDR3 in DNA: TGTGCCAGCAGTTTTCGACAGGATAACACCGGGGAGCTGTTTTTT.

This clonotype ranks as medium-sized. V usage is TRBV24-1 and J usage is TRBJ2-5; TRBD1 matches 8 bases. The CDR3 has 16 amino acids. The germline CDR1 and CDR2 sequences are KGHDR and SFDVKD. The trim removed 4 bases at V and 5 bases at J, leaving 11 bases unmatched. The CDR3 nucleotides are TGTGCCACCAGTGAATCTGGGACAGGTCGTCGGGAGACCCAGTACTTC. This codes for CATSESGTGRRETQYF.

By proportion, this clonotype is medium-sized. The chain is built from TRBV7-9 and TRBJ2-7; maybe TRBD1 (6 bases). V was clipped by 2 bases and J by 0 bases, with 14 bases between them. The germline V gene has CDR1 SEHNR and CDR2 FQNEAQ (reference sequence). This CDR3 region has 16 residues. The CDR3 DNA is TGTGCCAGCAGCTTATCGAGGGACACAAGCTCCTACGAGCAGTACTTC. Encoded protein: CASSLSRDTSSYEQYF. The whole variable domain, filled in from reference TRBV7-9 and TRBJ2-7, reads DTGVSQNPRHKITKRGQNVTFRCDPISEHNRLYWYRQTLGQGPEFLTYFQNEAQLEKSRLLSDRFSAERPKGSFSTLEIQRTEQGDSAMYLCASSLSRDTSSYEQYFGPGTRLTVT.

V gene TRBV20-1 combines with J gene TRBJ1-6; D uncertain. Trimming stripped 0 bases from V and 10 bases from J, with 4 bases between. Germline assignment: CDR1 DFQATT and CDR2 SNEGSKA (reference sequence). This CDR3 is built from 11 residues. CDR3 DNA sequence: TGCAGTGCTAGAGACGGATCACCCCTCCACTTT. Its translation: CSARDGSPLHF.

Within the sample, this clonotype is medium-sized (0.01 to 0.1%). The chain is built from TRBV24-1 and TRBJ2-7; 8 bases align to TRBD1. CDR1 KGHDR and CDR2 SFDVKD come from the germline V gene. CDR3 length equals 15 residues. J was trimmed by 5 bases and V by 4 bases; bases with no gene match: 9. CDR3 amino acids: CATSDPGQGVNEQYF. In DNA form, the CDR3 reads TGTGCCACCAGTGACCCCGGACAGGGTGTTAACGAGCAGTACTTC.

This clonotype rates as medium-sized. V usage is TRBV5-4 and J usage is TRBJ2-7; D ambiguous. CDR3 length equals 15 residues. Trimming took 0 bases from V and 0 from J, leaving 10 bases between them. Germline V gene data show CDR1 as SGHNT and CDR2 as YYREEE (reference sequence). The CDR3 protein is CASSLDGIGSYEQYF. CDR3 nucleotide sequence: TGTGCCAGCAGCTTGGATGGGATAGGCTCCTACGAGCAGTACTTC.

This clonotype was detected only a few times. V and J are TRBV5-4 and TRBJ2-7, with 16 bases lining up with TRBD2. The CDR3 extends over 17 amino acids. The germline V gene encodes CDR1 SGHNT and CDR2 YYREEE (reference sequence). The trim removed 4 bases at V and 0 bases at J, leaving 4 bases unmatched. The CDR3 DNA follows: TGTGCCAGCAGCCCCGGGACTAGCGGGAGGGGCTCCTACGAGCAGTACTTC. Its protein product is CASSPGTSGRGSYEQYF.

By share, this clonotype ranks as large (0.1 to 1%). The genes are TRBV25-1 and TRBJ2-7; the match to TRBD1 covers 7 bases. The germline V gene encodes CDR1 MGHDK and CDR2 SYGVNS. V lost 2 bases, J lost 4 bases, and 11 bases stayed unmatched. The CDR3 contains 16 residues. For the CDR3, the DNA is TGTGCCAGCAGTGAAGAAACAGGGGAAGGAATTTACGAGCAGTACTTC. Its translation: CASSEETGEGIYEQYF.

On this clonotype: This may come from a read error, since a much larger clone is one base off. V and J are TRBV28 and TRBJ1-2; D is unclear. This CDR3 has 14 residues. Trimming cost V 10 bases and J 4 bases, with 19 bases left between them. In germline, CDR1 is MDHEN, CDR2 SYDVKM. CDR3 residues: CAILSRTPGYGYTF. The DNA of the CDR3 is TGTGCCATCTTGAGCAGGACTCCGGGCTATGGCTACACCTTC.

Within the sample, this clonotype is medium-sized. This chain joins TRBV27 and TRBJ2-7, with D perhaps given as TRBD1 or TRBD2 (5 bases each). The CDR3 contains 14 residues. V was shortened by 2 bases and J by 6 bases, with 14 bases between the two germline ends. Germline CDR1 MNHEY, CDR2 SMNVEV (reference sequence). The CDR3 DNA is TGTGCCAGCAGTTTACAGGGACCTGACGCCGAGCAGTACTTC. As protein: CASSLQGPDAEQYF.

By share, this clonotype ranks as large. CDR3 DNA sequence: TGTGCCAGTATTGTGACCGGGACCTCCGGGGAGCTGTTTTTT. Protein sequence: CASIVTGTSGELFF. This chain links TRBV19 with TRBJ2-2; possibly TRBD1 or TRBD2 for D (5 bases each). Germline V gives CDR1 LNHDA, CDR2 SQIVND (reference sequence). The CDR3 has 14 residues. Trimming took 7 bases from V and 6 from J, leaving 15 bases between them.

By its share, this clonotype is large. V usage is TRBV28 and J usage is TRBJ1-5; 9 positions agree with TRBD1. The length of the CDR3 is 14 residues. V was pared by 8 bases and J by 3 bases, with 5 bases of the junction left unmatched. Per the germline V gene, CDR1 is MDHEN and CDR2 is SYDVKM. In nucleotides, the CDR3 is TGTGCCAGCTCCGGGACAGGGAACAATCAGCCCCAGCATTTT. It translates to CASSGTGNNQPQHF.

The V and J genes are TRBV19 and TRBJ2-1; D is unclear. Germline values: CDR1 LNHDA, CDR2 SQIVND (reference sequence). The germline V and J ends were trimmed by 7 bases and 0 bases, with 16 bases remaining between them. The CDR3 is made up of 16 amino acids. DNA for the CDR3: TGTGCCAGTACCCCCCGGCCTGAGAGCTCCTACAATGAGCAGTTCTTC. Its translation: CASTPRPESSYNEQFF.

Concerning this clonotype: This likely comes from a read error, as the CDR3 has no conserved phenylalanine or tryptophan at its end. No DNA is shown, since the ends of the CDR3 on it are uncertain; the CDR3 is the one TCRdb lists. V gene TRBV20-1 combines with J gene TRBJ2-3; the D call of TRBD2 is as the table states it, not checked on the DNA. Germline-derived CDR1 and CDR2 are DFQATT and SNEGSKA (reference sequence). Termini included, the CDR3 measures 16 amino acids. CDR3: CSARFLPSGNTDTQCL.

This clonotype is categorized as medium-sized. The V call is TRBV25-1, the J call TRBJ2-7; D is undetermined. Germline V gives CDR1 MGHDK, CDR2 SYGVNS. Trimming left V 1 base short and J 7 bases short, with 11 bases between. The CDR3 is 13 residues long. For the CDR3, the DNA is TGTGCCAGCAGTGAATCCCGGACCCTGGAGCAGTACTTC. Translation gives CASSESRTLEQYF.

This clonotype is medium-sized (0.01 to 0.1%) by share. CDR3 nucleotides: TGTGCCACCGGAAAGCGGCAGGGAGGGGGGACCGGGGAGCTGTTTTTT. This codes for CATGKRQGGGTGELFF. The chain is built from TRBV21-1 and TRBJ2-2; the table's D call, TRBD2, has no DNA check behind it. TRBV21-1 is a recognized pseudogene. The length of the CDR3 is 16 residues.

In this sample, this clonotype is medium-sized. The chain recombines TRBV4-1 with TRBJ2-7; D gene unclear. V gave up 4 bases and J gave up 5 bases, with 9 bases separating them. Per the germline V gene, CDR1 is MGHRA and CDR2 is YSYEKL. This CDR3 comprises 12 residues. The CDR3 loop is CASSLGTNEQYF. CDR3 DNA: TGCGCCAGCAGCCTCGGTACTAACGAGCAGTACTTC.

This clonotype showed up just a few times. The J gene is TRBJ2-1, the V gene TRBV27; the match to TRBD2 covers 7 bases. The CDR3 extends over 15 amino acids. Per germline, CDR1 MNHEY and CDR2 SMNVEV (reference sequence). V shed 8 bases, J shed 3 bases, and the junction held 10 bases outside the gene matches. CDR3 coding DNA: TGTGCCAGCTCATTATCGGCGGGAGTCTACAATGAGCAGTTCTTC. Translating gives CASSLSAGVYNEQFF.

By share of the sample, this clonotype is medium-sized. The chain combines TRBV2 with TRBJ2-5; D possibly corresponds to TRBD1 (6 bases). V was trimmed by 1 base and J by 1 base, leaving 10 bases between them. Germline CDR1 and CDR2: SNHLY and FYNNEI. This CDR3 spans 15 amino acids. The CDR3 DNA reads TGTGCCAGCAGTGAAGACCAGGGGAGCCAAGAGACCCAGTACTTC. This translates into CASSEDQGSQETQYF.

This clonotype is a singleton in its sample. As the CDR3 is not closed by the conserved phenylalanine or tryptophan, this likely results from a read error. Because the CDR3's place on the DNA is in doubt, the DNA is left out and the CDR3 is given as listed by TCRdb. The gene calls are TRBV3-2 and TRBJ1-5; whether TRBD1, the table's D call, matches the DNA was not checked. TRBV3-2 is noted as a pseudogene. The CDR3 is made up of 17 amino acids, end residues included. This CDR3 is CASSQAEAGLNNQPQHY.